This entry concerns a single T cell receptor (beta chain). The sample originates from a study of lymphopenia after photon versus proton radiotherapy. Sequencing was performed with immunoSEQ multiplex PCR; in TCRdb, only in-frame clones are kept and a portion is missing. The sample comprises roughly 41,000 clones, more than 75% of which are singletons, and around 2.7% rests with the top ten. Looked up from germline, CDR1 is SNHLY and CDR2 is FYNNEI. The CDR3 covers 17 residues. The trim removed 6 bases at V and 6 bases at J, leaving 14 bases unmatched. Sequenced here: peripheral blood, sampled from a patient treated with photon-based radiotherapy. This TCR was recovered from a man aged 45-65 years with gastric cancer. This chain links TRBV2 with TRBJ2-5, with TRBD2 identical over 12 bases. The CDR3 loop reads CASSPRASGRATKTQYF. DNA of the CDR3: TGTGCCAGCAGCCCTCGGGCTAGCGGGAGGGCCACTAAGACCCAGTACTTC. Looking up the rest from reference TRBV2 and TRBJ2-5 gives the full variable domain: EPEVTQTPSHQVTQMGQEVILRCVPISNHLYFYWYRQILGQKVEFLVSFYNNEISEKSEIFDDQFSVERPDGSNFTLKIRSTKLEDSAMYFCASSPRASGRATKTQYFGPGTRLLVL.